This TCR beta chain was observed in a study of blood T cells in healthy people across ages. V gave up 7 bases and J gave up 10 bases; unmatched junction bases: 6. The CDR3 loop spans 12 amino acids. Looked up from germline, CDR1 is SEHNR and CDR2 is FQNEAQ (reference sequence). A J-beta primer mix and a sample-barcoded 5' primer were used in a second PCR of roughly 6 to 12 cycles. With 12 random nucleotides, a template-switch adaptor tagged each individual cDNA molecule. One entry per CDR3 protein results from TCRdb running MiXCR on the 5' RACE reads. Among approximately 1.5 million distinct CDR3 sequences listed, approximately 43% were seen once.

This sequence originates from a woman between 18 and 30 years old in good health. The sample consisted of blood. V usage is TRBV7-9 and J usage is TRBJ2-1; TRBD2 aligns across 8 bases. The CDR3 sequence: CASIHLAGEQFF. CDR3 bases: TGTGCCAGCATACACTTAGCGGGGGAGCAGTTCTTC.